This T cell receptor beta chain was recovered during a study of T cell responses to AZD1222 COVID-19 vaccine. The assay was immunoSEQ multiplex PCR, and TCRdb's table has in-frame clones only and misses some. The profile shows roughly 97,000 clones, over 75% of them singletons. Notes on this clone: Antigen: not known.

Germline V gene data show CDR1 as LGHNA and CDR2 as YNFKEQ. CDR3 length: 15 amino acids. The V gene lost 1 base and the J gene lost 6 bases, with 14 bases spanning the gap. Study findings and constraints: Without day 14 samples, only post-peak T cell repertoires were studied.

The receptor's source is an adult in good health. The V call is TRBV4-2, the J call TRBJ2-3; D uncertain. The specimen comprised peripheral blood, sampled on day 0 of AZD1222 vaccination. CDR3 DNA: TGTGCCAGCAGCCAAGGGTTCTCTTATGGGGATACGCAGTATTTT. As protein: CASSQGFSYGDTQYF.